This T cell receptor (beta chain) was identified during a study of CD8 T cells in Susac syndrome. Random hexamers were used to reverse transcribe the RNA input (roughly 0.5 to 1 ug). TCRdb passed the immunoSEQ multiplex PCR reads through MiXCR, listing each CDR3 protein once. The profile shows about 280,000 distinct CDR3 sequences, about 85% of them singletons. V shed 1 base, J shed 7 bases, and the junction held 18 bases outside the gene matches. The CDR3 is made up of 18 amino acids. Germline CDR1 DFQATT, CDR2 SNEGSKA (reference sequence). V and J are TRBV20-1 and TRBJ2-7; 11 nucleotides match TRBD2. The sequence came from a human donor with multiple sclerosis. The source material was CD8+ T cells from PBMCs. The DNA of the CDR3 is TGCAGTGCTAGAGTCCGCCGGGGCCTAGCGGGAGGCCCCCAAGAGCAGTACTTC. It codes for CSARVRRGLAGGPQEQYF.